This T cell receptor (beta chain) was identified during a study of OX40 agonist ivuxolimab in advanced cancers. In regard to this clone: Its target is not known.

The study's findings and limits: Not determined was the antigen specificity of the expanded peripheral T cells.

Data came from immunoSEQ multiplex PCR; TCRdb stores just in-frame clones and leaves some out. The sample has tens of thousands of clones, approximately 75% seen once. Per the germline V gene, CDR1 is MGHRA and CDR2 is YSYEKL. Germline trimming cut 2 bases from V and 2 bases from J; bases unmatched to any gene: 11. The CDR3 has 17 residues. The origin of this receptor is an adult with an advanced solid tumor such as melanoma, head and neck, liver or kidney cancer. V is TRBV4-1 and J is TRBJ2-5; 7 nucleotides match TRBD2. The input for sequencing was CD4+ or CD8+ T cells sorted from blood, taken in a trial of the OX40 agonist ivuxolimab. The DNA for the CDR3 is TGCGCCAGCAGCCAACCCGGACCGGGACTATCACAAGAGACCCAGTACTTC. Its protein is CASSQPGPGLSQETQYF.